This note documents a single TCR beta chain sequence. The antigen remains unidentified. The sample belongs to a study of Ad26.COV2.S vaccination and SARS-CoV-2 variants. Study results and limitations: Vaccinees reportedly had broad spike-specific CD8+ and CD4+ T cell responses.

Repertoires were generated with immunoSEQ multiplex PCR, while TCRdb's copy carries only in-frame clones and drops some. The sample contains some 290,000 clones, 85% of which appear only once. Treatment meaning: around 19 received Ad26.COV2.S at low or high dose, single or two shots; about 5 received placebo; per-sample allocation not given. Specimen acquisition occurred on day 63 following the initial vaccine or placebo injection. An adult aged 18-55 years in Boston served as the donor. The TCR originated in a person aged 18 to 65 who received the Ad26.COV2.S COVID-19 vaccine or a placebo. Sequences were derived from peripheral blood, sampled in a trial of Ad26.COV2.S vaccine versus placebo.

CDR3 nucleotides: TGTGCCAGTAGTGCCGGGACACCTCTCTCCGAGCAGTACTTC. It yields the protein CASSAGTPLSEQYF. J is TRBJ2-7 and V is TRBV19; D possibly corresponds to TRBD1 (6 bases). Deletions cut 5 bases from V and 6 bases from J, with 17 bases between. Per germline, CDR1 LNHDA and CDR2 SQIVND (reference sequence). The CDR3 totals 14 residues.